These 18 T cell receptor beta chains were all obtained from the same sample, sequenced in a study of prognosis after radiotherapy for stage I lung cancer. Two-round multiplex PCR, the amplification method, yielded TCR beta CDR3 from genomic DNA. Primers (each specific to one TRBV or TRBJ gene) were used in first-round PCR. TCRdb fed the multiplex PCR reads into MiXCR, producing one record per CDR3 protein. The table shows 12,000 or so distinct CDR3 sequences, with 45% to 60% occurring only once. Sequencing used PBMCs, obtained before or after stereotactic body radiation therapy (not recorded which). These receptors all come from a donor aged 50 or older with non-small cell lung cancer.

V gene TRBV6-2 or TRBV6-3 combines with J gene TRBJ1-1; the D is unclear. Germline CDR1 reads MNHEY; CDR2 reads SVGEGT. The V end was cut by 5 bases, the J end by 2 bases, with 15 bases between. The CDR3 has 15 residues. This CDR3 reads CASSESWQVNTEAFF. In DNA form, the CDR3 reads TGTGCCAGCAGTGAATCTTGGCAGGTAAACACTGAAGCTTTCTTT.

Relative to its sample, this clonotype is medium-sized. The V and J genes are TRBV27 and TRBJ2-1; D might be TRBD1 or TRBD2, each matching 6 bases. V lost 4 bases and J lost 7, with 14 bases in between. This CDR3 region has 14 residues. Germline CDR1 and CDR2: MNHEY and SMNVEV (reference sequence). Written as DNA, the CDR3 is TGTGCCAGCAGTTGGGGGGCCATATCGAATGAGCAGTTCTTC. Its translation: CASSWGAISNEQFF.

V usage is TRBV6-2 or TRBV6-3 and J usage is TRBJ1-1; 9 nucleotides line up with TRBD1. This CDR3 has 14 residues. The V segment lost 8 bases and the J segment 5 bases; nucleotides outside the gene matches: 9. The germline gives CDR1 MNHEY, CDR2 SVGEGT. The DNA of the CDR3 is TGTGCCAGCTATCGGGGACAGGGAAGGACTGAAGCTTTCTTT. Translation gives CASYRGQGRTEAFF.

The chain joins TRBV3-1 to TRBJ2-5; weak D call: TRBD1 (5 bases). The CDR3 spans 14 residues. The germline V and J ends were trimmed by 1 base and 3 bases, with 9 bases remaining between them. Germline V gives CDR1 LGHDT, CDR2 YNNKEL (reference sequence). Here the CDR3 reads CASSQGPGKETQYF. The CDR3 nucleotides read TGTGCCAGCAGCCAAGGTCCAGGGAAAGAGACCCAGTACTTC.

This clonotype showed up just a few times. The gene calls are TRBV6-5 and TRBJ1-2; D is unclear. This CDR3 is built from 15 residues. Trimming pared 0 bases from V and 3 bases from J, leaving 11 bases between. The germline V gene has CDR1 MNHEY and CDR2 SVGAGI. CDR3 DNA sequence: TGTGCCAGCAGTTACTCGGGCCAGAGTTACTATGGCTACACCTTC. Translation gives CASSYSGQSYYGYTF.

The V and J genes are TRBV9 and TRBJ1-2; weak D call: TRBD1 (5 bases). Deletions cut 0 bases from V and 4 bases from J, with 7 bases between. This CDR3 contains 13 residues. Germline CDR1 SGDLS, CDR2 YYNGEE. This CDR3 reads CASSVEGFYGYTF. The CDR3 DNA sequence: TGTGCCAGCAGCGTAGAGGGGTTCTATGGCTACACCTTC.

Notes on this clonotype: This probably arose from a read error, given a far larger clone one base away. Written as DNA, the CDR3 is TGTGCCAGTAGTATCATTCCCGGGACTAGCGGGAGACCCAAGTACAATGAGCAGTTCTTC. As protein: CASSIIPGTSGRPKYNEQFF. V is TRBV7-3 and J is TRBJ2-1, with 14 nucleotides matching TRBD2. The CDR3 has 20 amino acids. J lost 4 bases, V lost 9 bases, and 20 bases had no gene match. The germline CDR1 and CDR2 sequences are SGHTA and FQGTGA.

V is TRBV30 and J is TRBJ1-2; D is unclear. The CDR3 extends over 13 amino acids. Germline V gene lookup returns CDR1 GTSNPN and CDR2 SVGIG (reference sequence). The V gene lost 8 bases and the J gene lost 4 bases, with 17 bases spanning the gap. CDR3 residues: CAGPRFSSYGYTF. CDR3 sequence (DNA): TGTGCCGGTCCCCGGTTTTCAAGCTATGGCTACACCTTC.

This chain uses TRBV7-2 with TRBJ2-7; D tentatively fits TRBD1 or TRBD2 (5 bases each). Trimming pared 5 bases from V and 6 bases from J, leaving 8 bases between. Per germline, CDR1 SGHTA and CDR2 FQGNSA. CDR3 size: 11 residues. CDR3 amino acids: CASSTGGEQYF. CDR3 nucleotides: TGTGCCAGCAGCACAGGAGGCGAGCAGTACTTC.

The V gene is TRBV29-1, the J gene TRBJ1-2; D is ambiguous. This CDR3 is built from 12 residues. V was pared by 3 bases and J by 3 bases, with 8 bases between. From germline, CDR1 is SQVTM and CDR2 ANQGSEA. CDR3 sequence (DNA): TGCAGCGTTGATGCTTACGACTATGGCTACACCTTC. Its protein is CSVDAYDYGYTF.

A few counts support this clonotype. The V and J genes are TRBV11-2 and TRBJ1-3, with TRBD1 matching over 8 bases. Looked up from germline, CDR1 is SGHAT and CDR2 is FQNNGV. The CDR3 spans 17 residues. The J segment lost 4 bases and the V segment lost 0 bases, leaving 8 bases of the junction unmatched. CDR3 loop: CASSLDSPTGAGNTIYF. The CDR3 nucleotides read TGTGCCAGCAGCTTAGATTCCCCGACAGGGGCGGGAAACACCATATATTTT. Full variable domain (remainder filled in from reference TRBV11-2 and TRBJ1-3): EAGVAQSPRYKIIEKRQSVAFWCNPISGHATLYWYQQILGQGPKLLIQFQNNGVVDDSQLPKDRFSAERLKGVDSTLKIQPAKLEDSAVYLCASSLDSPTGAGNTIYFGEGSWLTVV.

The table lists this clonotype with a count of one. The gene calls are TRBV5-1 and TRBJ1-1; D gene unclear. The CDR3 has 13 amino acids. The V gene's germline CDR1 is SGHRS and CDR2 YFSETQ. V was pared by 4 bases and J by 1 base, with 8 bases between. The CDR3 sequence is CASSTGSNTEAFF. As DNA, the CDR3 is TGCGCCAGCAGCACTGGGTCGAACACTGAAGCTTTCTTT.

This clonotype was counted many times. The CDR3 DNA reads TGTGCCAGCAGTCTGGGCGAGGGTCGGGACACTGAAGCTTTCTTT. Its translation is CASSLGEGRDTEAFF. This chain uses TRBV3-1 with TRBJ1-1; D unresolved. There are 15 residues in the CDR3. Deletions cut 6 bases from V and 3 bases from J, with 17 bases between. Germline V gene data show CDR1 as LGHDT and CDR2 as YNNKEL (reference sequence). Drawing the rest from reference TRBV3-1 and TRBJ1-1, the complete variable domain is DTAVSQTPKYLVTQMGNDKSIKCEQNLGHDTMYWYKQDSKKFLKIMFSYNNKELIINETVPNRFSPKSPDKAHLNLHINSLELGDSAVYFCASSLGEGRDTEAFFGQGTRLTVV.

The chain links TRBV18 to TRBJ2-7; 7 positions match TRBD1. There are 13 residues in the CDR3. V lost 6 bases, J lost 3 bases, and 5 bases stayed unmatched. CDR1 and CDR2 from the germline V gene are KGHSH and LQKENI. DNA for the CDR3: TGTGCCAGCTCCCCGGGACAGAACTACGAGCAGTACTTC. Encoded protein: CASSPGQNYEQYF.

To note about this clonotype: One junction end disagrees with the germline gene, perhaps due to a read error. The chain recombines TRBV24-1 with TRBJ1-1; D is unresolved. CDR3 size: 12 residues. Germline V CDR1 and CDR2: KGHDR, SFDVKD. Here the CDR3 DNA reads TGTGACACCAAAGGAGTGAACACTGAAGCTTTCTTT. Amino acids: CDTKGVNTEAFF.

Only one count was recorded for this clonotype. A much bigger clone sits one base away, suggesting this may be a read error. This rearrangement joins TRBV3-1 to TRBJ2-3; 13 bases agree with TRBD2. CDR3 length equals 18 residues. Germline V gene lookup returns CDR1 LGHDT and CDR2 YNNKEL (reference sequence). V was pared by 3 bases and J by 7 bases, with 13 bases of the junction left unmatched. CDR3 in amino acids: CASSHLPRLAGGPYTQYF. The CDR3 region has the DNA TGTGCCAGCAGCCATCTCCCCCGACTAGCGGGAGGACCGTATACGCAGTATTTT.

Within the sample, this clonotype is medium-sized. The genes are TRBV4-1 and TRBJ2-7; D not resolved. The length of the CDR3 is 14 residues. V lost 4 bases and J lost 3, with 13 bases in between. CDR1 MGHRA and CDR2 YSYEKL come from the germline V gene. The CDR3 nucleotides are TGCGCCAGCAGCCCATTTCAAACAGTCTACGAGCAGTACTTC. It is translated as CASSPFQTVYEQYF.

Comment on this clonotype: A far larger clone is one nucleotide away, so this likely arose from a read error. The CDR3 DNA is TGTGCCATCCAGGCTGGCCAGGGGGGATCGGAGACCCAGTACTTC. This sequence encodes CAIQAGQGGSETQYF. The chain employs TRBV6-5 and TRBJ2-5; D is perhaps TRBD1 (7 bases). Germline assignment: CDR1 MNHEY and CDR2 SVGAGI. V dropped 10 bases and J dropped 5 bases, with 23 bases sitting between them. This CDR3 contains 15 residues.